This entry describes one T cell receptor (beta chain). The sample belongs to a study of neoadjuvant anti-PD-1 for oral cavity cancer. The V gene's germline CDR1 is SGHRS and CDR2 YFSETQ. The CDR3 totals 13 residues. V lost 5 bases to trimming and J lost 0 bases, with 9 bases between them. Only in-frame clones appear in the TCRdb table, and some are missing; sequencing was by immunoSEQ multiplex PCR. The repertoire holds approximately 72,000 clones, about four fifths seen once, with approximately 3% in the top ten. V usage is TRBV5-1 and J usage is TRBJ2-7, with D hard to call. This specimen was PBMCs, taken before nivolumab (anti-PD-1) treatment. This TCR was recovered from a person aged 40 to 85 with oral cavity squamous cell carcinoma. CDR3 sequence: CASRRWGSYEQYF. For the CDR3, the DNA is TGCGCCAGCAGGAGGTGGGGCTCCTACGAGCAGTACTTC. Complete variable domain (other parts from reference TRBV5-1 and TRBJ2-7): KAGVTQTPRYLIKTRGQQVTLSCSPISGHRSVSWYQQTPGQGLQFLFEYFSETQRNKGNFPGRFSGRQFSNSRSEMNVSTLELGDSALYLCASRRWGSYEQYFGPGTRLTVT.